This is a list of T cell receptor beta chains from one sample in a study of Ad26.COV2.S vaccination and SARS-CoV-2 variants. Method: immunoSEQ multiplex PCR; TCRdb's copy keeps in-frame clones and lacks some. The sample has some 180,000 clones, around 88% seen once. This sample comprised peripheral blood, obtained after recovery from COVID-19. The source is a human donor who had recovered from COVID-19. Each CDR3 is given with its conserved first and last residue. The D gene is left open where the match is weak. For some rows the clone size is stated as once, few or many, or as a class when expanded; others skip it.

TRBV12-5	.	TRBJ2-7	TRBD1	CASVPNRDRCTSYEQYF	TGTGCTAGTGTCCCGAACCGGGACAGATGTACTTCCTACGAGCAGTACTTC
TRBV2	.	TRBJ2-3	.	CASRSDGTDTQYF	TGTGCCAGCAGGTCAGATGGCACAGATACGCAGTATTTT
TRBV2	.	TRBJ1-2	.	CASRHKTGLLNGYTF	TGTGCCAGCAGACACAAAACAGGGCTCCTTAATGGCTACACCTTC
TRBV2	.	TRBJ2-3	.	CASQGGDTQYF	TGTGCCAGTCAGGGGGGGGATACGCAGTATTTT
TRBV2	.	TRBJ2-1	.	CASSVLAIYNEQFF	TGTGCCAGCAGTGTTTTGGCTATCTACAATGAGCAGTTCTTC
TRBV7-9	.	TRBJ2-3	TRBD2	CASSLSSGRTDTQYF	TGTGCCAGCAGCCTTTCTAGCGGGCGAACAGATACGCAGTATTTT
TRBV5-4	.	TRBJ1-4	.	CASSLGRSNEKLFF	TGTGCCAGCAGCTTGGGGCGGAGTAATGAAAAACTGTTTTTT
TRBV9	.	TRBJ1-1	.	CASSVATGEAFF	TGTGCCAGCAGCGTAGCTACAGGGGAAGCTTTCTTT
TRBV9	.	TRBJ2-7	.	CASSAGAGVSYEQYF	TGTGCCAGCAGCGCGGGGGCGGGAGTGTCCTACGAGCAGTACTTC
TRBV5-1	.	TRBJ1-2	TRBD1	CASSLGQGASRYGYTF	TGCGCCAGCAGCCTCGGACAGGGGGCATCTAGGTATGGCTACACCTTC
TRBV5-6	.	TRBJ2-5	.	CASSNRATETQYF	TGTGCCAGCAGCAACCGGGCCACAGAGACCCAGTACTTC
TRBV19	.	TRBJ1-1	.	CASSIQLITEAFF	TGTGCCAGTAGTATCCAGTTGATCACTGAAGCTTTCTTT
TRBV27	.	TRBJ2-7	TRBD1	CASSLPTGQGSSYEQYF	TGTGCCAGCAGTTTACCGACGGGACAGGGTAGCTCCTACGAGCAGTACTTC
TRBV5-1	.	TRBJ2-1	.	CASRVGDWSSYNEQFF	TGCGCCAGCAGAGTCGGGGACTGGAGCTCCTACAATGAGCAGTTCTTC
TRBV15	.	TRBJ1-4	.	CATSRGGENEKLFF	TGTGCCACCAGCAGAGGGGGCGAGAATGAAAAACTGTTTTTT
TRBV10-3	.	TRBJ2-5	TRBD2	CAISFGGSQETQYF	TGTGCCATCAGTTTCGGGGGGTCCCAAGAGACCCAGTACTTC
TRBV5-1	.	TRBJ1-1	.	CASSSDTEAFF	TGCGCCAGTTCGTCGGACACTGAAGCTTTCTTT
TRBV10-3	.	TRBJ1-1	.	CAISRDPNLLDTEAFF	TGTGCCATCAGTAGGGACCCGAATCTTTTAGACACTGAAGCTTTCTTT
TRBV7-3	once	TRBJ2-1	.	CASSSGLTEQFF	TGTGCCAGCAGCTCCGGCCTCACTGAGCAGTTCTTC
TRBV4-1	.	TRBJ2-7	TRBD1	CASGIDDRGAYEQYF	TGCGCCAGCGGGATTGATGACAGGGGGGCTTACGAGCAGTACTTC
TRBV12-3/TRBV12-4	.	TRBJ1-2	.	CAAGDYYGYTF	TGTGCCGCCGGCGACTACTATGGCTACACCTTC
TRBV4-1	.	TRBJ1-1	TRBD1	CASSTRDRGAVIAFF	TGCGCCAGCAGCACTCGGGACAGGGGGGCTGTAATTGCTTTCTTT
TRBV7-2	.	TRBJ2-1	.	CASSFLGGANNEQFF	TGTGCCAGCAGCTTTCTGGGGGGAGCGAACAATGAGCAGTTCTTC
TRBV6-5	.	TRBJ1-1	.	CASSYLVYTEAFF	TGTGCCAGCAGTTACTTGGTGTACACTGAAGCTTTCTTT
TRBV7-8	.	TRBJ1-2	TRBD1	CASSFQGAIYGYTF	TGTGCCAGCAGCTTCCAGGGGGCGATCTATGGCTACACCTTC
TRBV6-1	.	TRBJ2-7	.	CASSEVLFYEQYF	TGTGCCAGCAGTGAAGTCCTCTTCTACGAGCAGTACTTC
TRBV4-1	.	TRBJ2-4	TRBD1	CASSQESVLRGRSKNIQYF	TGCGCCAGCAGCCAAGAGTCCGTATTGAGGGGGCGCTCCAAAAACATTCAGTACTTC
TRBV9	.	TRBJ2-7	TRBD2	CASSPSGGATYEQYF	TGTGCCAGCAGCCCAAGCGGGGGGGCCACCTACGAGCAGTACTTC
TRBV27	.	TRBJ2-7	TRBD2	CASSFGGEQYF	TGTGCCAGCAGTTTCGGGGGGGAGCAGTACTTC